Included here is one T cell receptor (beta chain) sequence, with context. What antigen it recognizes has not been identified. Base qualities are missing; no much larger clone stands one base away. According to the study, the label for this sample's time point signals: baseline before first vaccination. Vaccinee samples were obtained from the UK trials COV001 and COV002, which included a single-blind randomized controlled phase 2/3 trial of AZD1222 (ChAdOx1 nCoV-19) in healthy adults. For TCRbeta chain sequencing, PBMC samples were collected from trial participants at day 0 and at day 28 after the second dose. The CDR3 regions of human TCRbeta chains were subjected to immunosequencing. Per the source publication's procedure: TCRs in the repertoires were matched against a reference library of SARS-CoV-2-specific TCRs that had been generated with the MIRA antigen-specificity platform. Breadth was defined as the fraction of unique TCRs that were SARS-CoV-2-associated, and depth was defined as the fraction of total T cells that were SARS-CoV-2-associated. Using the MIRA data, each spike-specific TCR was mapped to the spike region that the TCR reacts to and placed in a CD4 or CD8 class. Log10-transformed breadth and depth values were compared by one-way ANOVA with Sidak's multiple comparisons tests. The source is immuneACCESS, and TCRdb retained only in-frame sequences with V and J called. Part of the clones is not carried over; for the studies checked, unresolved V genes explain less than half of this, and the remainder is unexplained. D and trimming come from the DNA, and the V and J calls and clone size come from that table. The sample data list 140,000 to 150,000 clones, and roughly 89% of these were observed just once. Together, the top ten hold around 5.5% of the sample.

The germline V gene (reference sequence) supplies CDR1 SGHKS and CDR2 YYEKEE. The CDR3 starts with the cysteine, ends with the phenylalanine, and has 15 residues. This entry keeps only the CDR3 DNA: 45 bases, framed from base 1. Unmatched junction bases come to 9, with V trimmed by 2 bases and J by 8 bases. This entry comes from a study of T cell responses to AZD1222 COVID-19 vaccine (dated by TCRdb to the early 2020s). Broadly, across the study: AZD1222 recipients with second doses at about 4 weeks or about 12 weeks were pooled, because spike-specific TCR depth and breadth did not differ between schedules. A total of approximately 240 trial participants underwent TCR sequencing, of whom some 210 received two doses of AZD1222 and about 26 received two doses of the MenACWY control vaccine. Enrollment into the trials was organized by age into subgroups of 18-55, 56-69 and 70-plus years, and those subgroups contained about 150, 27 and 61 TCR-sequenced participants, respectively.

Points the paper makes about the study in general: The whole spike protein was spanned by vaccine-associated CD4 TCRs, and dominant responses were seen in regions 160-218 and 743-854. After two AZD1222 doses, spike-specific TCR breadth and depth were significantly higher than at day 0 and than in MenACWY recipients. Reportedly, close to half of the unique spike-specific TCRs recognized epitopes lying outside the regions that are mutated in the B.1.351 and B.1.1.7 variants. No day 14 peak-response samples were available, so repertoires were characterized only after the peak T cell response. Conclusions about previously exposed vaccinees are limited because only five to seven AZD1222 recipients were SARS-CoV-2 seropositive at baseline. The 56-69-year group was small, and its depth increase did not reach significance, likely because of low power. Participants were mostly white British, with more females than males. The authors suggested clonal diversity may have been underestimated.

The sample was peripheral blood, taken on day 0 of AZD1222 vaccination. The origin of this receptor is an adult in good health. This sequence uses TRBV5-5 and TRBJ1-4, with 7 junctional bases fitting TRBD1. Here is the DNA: TGTGCCAGCAGCTTCCCGTACAGGGGCCGGGAAAAACTGTTTTTT. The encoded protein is CASSFPYRGREKLFF.